A selection of T cell receptor beta chains follows, all from one sample in a study of breast tumors, draining lymph nodes, adjacent tissues. TCRdb ran MiXCR on the multiplex PCR reads and lists one entry per CDR3 protein. Of under 300,000 distinct CDR3 sequences in the sample, around 34% were seen once. Sequenced material: axillary lymph node tissue. The receptors come from a female donor with breast cancer. Some clones in this sample may be carry-over from other donors' samples. CDR3s include the opening cysteine and the closing phenylalanine or tryptophan. The order of the fields is CDR3 protein, CDR3 DNA, D gene, J gene, clone size, V gene. D genes are given only for firm matches. A clone size is listed for some rows: how often the clone was seen (once, few, many), or a class if it is expanded.

CASSLTGGQYNEQFF TGTGCCAGCAGCCTCACAGGGGGCCAATACAATGAGCAGTTCTTC TRBD1 TRBJ2-1 many TRBV12-3/TRBV12-4
CSVASGTGKNQPQHF TGCAGCGTTGCCTCCGGGACAGGAAAGAATCAGCCCCAGCATTTT TRBD1 TRBJ1-5 many TRBV29-1
CSARQGAVLSPLHF TGCAGTGCTAGGCAGGGGGCGGTCTTATCACCCCTCCACTTT TRBD1 TRBJ1-6 - TRBV20-1
CASSLARSSYEQYF TGTGCCAGCAGCTTAGCCCGGAGCTCCTACGAGCAGTACTTC - TRBJ2-7 many TRBV7-9
CASTSGRANEQFF TGTGCCAGCACTAGCGGGAGGGCCAATGAGCAGTTCTTC TRBD2 TRBJ2-1 - TRBV28
CSVRLRDSLTNYGYTF TGCAGCGTTAGACTCCGGGACAGCCTCACTAACTATGGCTACACCTTC TRBD1 TRBJ1-2 many TRBV29-1
CASNGVRTGGGQPQHF TGTGCCAGCAATGGGGTCAGGACAGGGGGCGGTCAGCCCCAGCATTTT TRBD1 TRBJ1-5 - TRBV2
CASSHSPGQDNPMANEKLFF TGTGCCAGCAGTCACTCGCCGGGACAGGACAACCCCATGGCTAATGAAAAACTGTTTTTT TRBD1 TRBJ1-4 - TRBV6-5
CASRPTGDSNQPQHF TGTGCCAGCAGGCCGACAGGGGATAGCAATCAGCCCCAGCATTTT TRBD1 TRBJ1-5 - TRBV6-5
CASSLFGVESIKYF TGTGCCAGCAGTTTATTCGGCGTCGAGAGTATCAAGTACTTC - TRBJ2-7 few TRBV28
CASSLRPNRVGGYTF TGTGCCAGCAGCTTACGGCCGAACAGGGTTGGTGGCTACACCTTC - TRBJ1-2 once TRBV7-6
CAWRETGGAGYTF TGTGCCTGGAGGGAAACAGGGGGCGCGGGCTACACCTTC TRBD1 TRBJ1-2 many TRBV30
CASSLELAGSSEQFF TGTGCCAGCAGCTTAGAACTAGCGGGGTCGAGTGAGCAGTTCTTC TRBD2 TRBJ2-1 many TRBV11-2
CASSLGVPYEQYF TGTGCTAGCAGCTTAGGAGTCCCCTACGAGCAGTACTTC - TRBJ2-7 medium-sized TRBV7-7
CASTKGGKATDTQYF TGTGCCAGCACCAAAGGAGGCAAGGCCACAGATACGCAGTATTTT - TRBJ2-3 many TRBV7-3
CATWDIGQSGYTF TGTGCCACCTGGGACATTGGACAGTCTGGCTACACCTTC - TRBJ1-2 - TRBV15
CASSLDSRGNTGELFF TGCGCCAGCAGCTTAGACAGTAGGGGAAACACCGGGGAGCTGTTTTTT - TRBJ2-2 - TRBV5-1
CASSLAGGSYEQYF TGTGCCAGCAGCTTAGCGGGGGGTTCCTACGAGCAGTACTTC - TRBJ2-7 many TRBV7-2
CAIKETDTGELFF TGTGCCATCAAAGAGACAGACACCGGGGAGCTGTTTTTT - TRBJ2-2 many TRBV10-3
CSVDLAGAGDTQYF TGCAGCGTTGACCTTGCGGGAGCAGGCGATACGCAATATTTT TRBD2 TRBJ2-3 - TRBV29-1
CAISDSGDRTDTQYF TGTGCCATCAGTGATTCAGGGGATCGCACAGATACGCAGTATTTT - TRBJ2-3 many TRBV10-3
CASSQETGIYGYTF TGTGCCAGCAGCCAAGAAACAGGGATCTATGGCTACACCTTC - TRBJ1-2 few TRBV3-1
CASSQERFRLAGYNEQFF TGCGCCAGCAGCCAAGAGAGGTTTAGGCTAGCGGGGTACAATGAGCAGTTCTTC TRBD2 TRBJ2-1 few TRBV4-3
CASSPGPPPLYEQYF TGTGCCAGCAGCCCCGGGCCCCCTCCCCTCTACGAGCAGTACTTC - TRBJ2-7 many TRBV2
CASRVGADTQYF TGTGCCAGCAGAGTTGGGGCAGATACGCAGTATTTT - TRBJ2-3 many TRBV5-6
CASRGVAGGPETQYF TGTGCCAGCAGGGGGGTAGCGGGAGGGCCAGAGACCCAGTACTTC TRBD2 TRBJ2-5 - TRBV25-1
CASSSPGTGESYGYTF TGTGCCAGCAGTTCCCCTGGGACAGGGGAAAGCTATGGCTACACCTTC TRBD1 TRBJ1-2 - TRBV28
CASSVGQSNQPQHF TGTGCCAGCAGCGTTGGACAGAGCAATCAGCCCCAGCATTTT - TRBJ1-5 - TRBV9
CASRRFGGGSNQPQHF TGTGCCAGCAGACGATTCGGGGGGGGAAGCAATCAGCCCCAGCATTTT - TRBJ1-5 - TRBV6-5
CASSGGTGTWDGYTF TGCGCCAGCAGTGGGGGGACAGGGACTTGGGATGGCTACACCTTC TRBD1 TRBJ1-2 many TRBV10-2
CASSFGGRVFLPLHF TGTGCCAGCAGCTTTGGAGGCAGGGTTTTTCTACCCCTCCACTTT - TRBJ1-6 - TRBV11-2
CATSPDRGDERNQPQHF TGTGCCACCAGCCCGGACAGGGGGGATGAGCGCAATCAGCCCCAGCATTTT TRBD1 TRBJ1-5 - TRBV24-1
CASRPSGGALVRTDTQYF TGTGCCAGCAGGCCTAGCGGGGGGGCCCTGGTCCGGACAGATACGCAGTATTTT TRBD2 TRBJ2-3 - TRBV11-2
CSARVAGRTDTQYF TGCAGTGCTAGAGTCGCGGGCCGCACAGATACGCAGTATTTT - TRBJ2-3 many TRBV20-1
CASSPYYSYEQYF TGTGCCAGCAGTCCCTACTACTCCTACGAGCAGTACTTC - TRBJ2-7 many TRBV12-3/TRBV12-4
CSASGGANTGEQFF TGCAGTGCTAGCGGGGGGGCTAACACCGGGGAGCAATTCTTC TRBD2 TRBJ2-1 once TRBV20-1
CASSDRGTGDTQYF TGCGCCAGCAGTGACCGGGGGACCGGAGATACGCAGTATTTT - TRBJ2-3 few TRBV10-1
CAAAVRRQGYEQYF TGTGCCGCGGCCGTGCGACGACAGGGCTACGAGCAGTACTTC TRBD1 TRBJ2-7 many TRBV6-5
CASSPGGAAYEQYF TGCGCCAGCAGCCCAGGGGGCGCGGCCTACGAGCAGTACTTC TRBD1 TRBJ2-7 many TRBV5-1
CASSLVAGSADTQYF TGCGCCAGCAGCTTGGTTGCGGGATCGGCAGATACGCAGTATTTT - TRBJ2-3 many TRBV5-1
CASRPGRNPYNEQFF TGTGCCAGTAGACCCGGGCGCAATCCCTACAATGAGCAGTTCTTC - TRBJ2-1 many TRBV19
CASSSMDREYAEAFF TGTGCCAGCAGTTCTATGGACAGGGAATATGCTGAAGCTTTCTTT TRBD1 TRBJ1-1 - TRBV27
CASSAMGQGVGEQYF TGTGCCAGCAGTGCTATGGGACAGGGAGTCGGCGAGCAGTACTTC TRBD1 TRBJ2-7 - TRBV2
CASSLVGGAGELFF TGTGCCAGCAGCTTAGTAGGAGGTGCCGGGGAGCTGTTTTTT - TRBJ2-2 many TRBV7-9
CASRGGKNTIYF TGTGCCAGCCGAGGGGGGAAAAACACCATATATTTT - TRBJ1-3 many TRBV10-3
CASKQGTQYF TGTGCCAGCAAGCAGGGTACGCAGTATTTT - TRBJ2-3 many TRBV25-1
CASSRGQAQTQYF TGTGCCAGCAGTCGGGGACAGGCGCAGACCCAGTACTTC TRBD1 TRBJ2-5 - TRBV6-6
CSASGANYGSTF TGCAGTGCTAGCGGGGCTAACTATGGCTCCACCTTC - TRBJ1-2 many TRBV20-1
CASNSNCGYTF TGTGCCAGCAATTCAAACTGTGGCTACACCTTC - TRBJ1-2 - TRBV6-1
CASRGTSYNEQFF TGTGCCAGCCGGGGTACGTCCTACAATGAGCAGTTCTTC - TRBJ2-1 many TRBV2
CASSYRSGRAVETQYF TGTGCCAGCAGTTATCGTAGCGGGAGGGCCGTTGAGACCCAGTACTTC TRBD2 TRBJ2-5 few TRBV28
CASSRGDREPNTIYF TGCGCCAGCAGCCGGGGCGACAGGGAACCGAACACCATATATTTT TRBD1 TRBJ1-3 - TRBV5-1